This is a list of T cell receptor beta chains from one sample in a study of blood T cell repertoires in COVID-19. Some clones are missing from TCRdb's copy, which holds only in-frame ones; the method was immunoSEQ multiplex PCR. The table records some 16,000 clones, 80% to 90% of them present only once. Sequences were obtained from peripheral blood. The receptors were sampled from a man at least 80 years old with acute or convalescent COVID-19. Each CDR3 is given with its conserved first and last residue. Fields, in order: D gene, J gene, V gene, CDR3 DNA, CDR3 protein. A D gene is named only where the DNA matches it firmly.

D gene: TRBD1; J gene: TRBJ1-1; V gene: TRBV10-3; CDR3 DNA: TGTGCCATCAGTGACACAGGGGGCTCTGAAGCTTTCTTT; CDR3 protein: CAISDTGGSEAFF
D gene: NA; J gene: TRBJ2-2; V gene: TRBV28; CDR3 DNA: TGTGCCAGCAAGGGGGGGGCGAACACCGGGGAGCTGTTTTTT; CDR3 protein: CASKGGANTGELFF
D gene: TRBD1; J gene: TRBJ2-1; V gene: TRBV30; CDR3 DNA: TGTGCCTGGCGCCCTAGGGGGCTAGCTGGCTACAATGAGCAGTTCTTC; CDR3 protein: CAWRPRGLAGYNEQFF
D gene: TRBD2; J gene: TRBJ2-1; V gene: TRBV11-2; CDR3 DNA: TGTGCCAGCAGCTTAGACGATAGCGGGGTCAATGAGCAGTTCTTC; CDR3 protein: CASSLDDSGVNEQFF
D gene: NA; J gene: TRBJ2-7; V gene: TRBV7-3; CDR3 DNA: TGTGCCAGCAGCTCCGGGAACTCCTACGAGCAGTACTTC; CDR3 protein: CASSSGNSYEQYF
D gene: TRBD2; J gene: TRBJ2-5; V gene: TRBV18; CDR3 DNA: TGTGCCAGCTCACTTAGCGGGGGCGAGACCCAGTACTTC; CDR3 protein: CASSLSGGETQYF
D gene: TRBD1; J gene: TRBJ1-2; V gene: TRBV19; CDR3 DNA: TGTGCCAGTAGGGCGGACAGGGGGGACTATGGCTACACCTTC; CDR3 protein: CASRADRGDYGYTF
D gene: NA; J gene: TRBJ2-6; V gene: TRBV2; CDR3 DNA: TGTGCCAGCAGCGAACAGGACACTGGGGCCAACGTCCTGACTTTC; CDR3 protein: CASSEQDTGANVLTF
D gene: NA; J gene: TRBJ1-2; V gene: TRBV6-4; CDR3 DNA: TGTGCCAGCAGTGAGGGCGCCTCTCACTATGGCTACACCTTC; CDR3 protein: CASSEGASHYGYTF
D gene: TRBD1; J gene: TRBJ1-2; V gene: TRBV2; CDR3 DNA: TGTGCCAGCAGTCCCCAGGGGGCGGGTGGCTACACCTTC; CDR3 protein: CASSPQGAGGYTF